The 6 T cell receptor beta chains listed next were all sequenced from one sample in a study of early T cells in non-severe SARS-CoV-2 infection (dated by TCRdb to the early 2020s). Receptor libraries were prepared by 5' RACE. The run used a NextSeq 500. TCRdb applied fastp at Q25 and MiXCR to the public reads, then kept only in-frame beta chains. For every CDR3 protein sequence, its rows merge into one entry that carries the most common genes and DNA. The sample has 26,000 or so distinct CDR3 sequences on record, more than 4.5% of them singletons. The ten biggest clones cover more than 3.5% of the sample. Sequencing was carried out using whole blood. The source is an adult who was a healthcare worker with PCR-confirmed SARS-CoV-2 infection or an uninfected control (not recorded which).

This clonotype was picked up many times. V is TRBV11-2 and J is TRBJ2-7; D may be TRBD1 (5 bases). This CDR3 is built from 15 residues. The germline gives CDR1 SGHAT, CDR2 FQNNGV. V was cut by 2 bases and J by 2 bases, with 13 bases left in between. The CDR3 spells CASSLRGGWAYEQYF. The CDR3 DNA follows: TGTGCCAGCAGCTTAAGGGGTGGCTGGGCCTACGAGCAGTACTTC.

This clonotype came up many times. The chain has TRBV24-1 and TRBJ1-1; no clear D gene. CDR3 length equals 10 residues. V lost 10 bases to trimming and J lost 2 bases, with 4 bases between them. Germline CDR1 reads KGHDR; CDR2 reads SFDVKD. CDR3 loop: CATSNTEAFF. CDR3 coding DNA: TGTGCCACTTCAAACACTGAAGCTTTCTTT.

This clonotype was picked up a small number of times. This chain joins TRBV12-3 or TRBV12-4 and TRBJ2-2; 7 bases are shared with TRBD1. The CDR3 runs 15 residues. V shed 1 base, J shed 6 bases, and the junction held 5 bases outside the gene matches. The CDR3: CASSLGQTGSGELFF. CDR3 nucleotide sequence: TGTGCCAGCAGTTTAGGCCAGACAGGGTCCGGGGAGCTGTTTTTT.

This clonotype was seen a few times. J is TRBJ1-6 and V is TRBV5-1, with 7 bases matching TRBD1. Germline V CDR1 and CDR2: SGHRS, YFSETQ. Trimming removed 3 bases from V and 10 bases from J; junction bases left unmatched: 13. There are 16 residues in the CDR3. The CDR3 DNA reads as TGCGCCAGCAGCTGGGGGCCGACAGGGAATGGCTCACCCCTCCACTTT. Encoded protein: CASSWGPTGNGSPLHF.

This clonotype came up many times. This chain connects TRBV7-8 to TRBJ1-5; 9 bases are shared with TRBD1. Germline V gives CDR1 SGHVS, CDR2 FQNEAQ. The CDR3 has 16 amino acids. V trimming: 1 base; J trimming: 1 base; junction bases outside the gene matches: 2. The chain's CDR3 is CASSLGGTGSNQPQHF. For the CDR3, the DNA is TGTGCCAGCAGCTTAGGTGGGACAGGGAGCAATCAGCCCCAGCATTTT.

Turning to this clonotype: Germline and junction disagree at one end, which may indicate a read error. The chain employs TRBV7-9 and TRBJ2-1; 7 nucleotides line up with TRBD1. In germline, CDR1 is SEHNR, CDR2 FQNEAQ (reference sequence). There are 12 residues in the CDR3. CDR3 in amino acids: CASSATGDVTIF. In DNA, the CDR3 is TGTGCCAGCAGCGCTACAGGGGATGTTACGATCTTC. Combining the CDR3 with reference TRBV7-9 and TRBJ2-1 gives the whole variable domain DTGVSQNPRHKITKRGQNVTFRCDPISEHNRLYWYRQTLGQGPEFLTYFQNEAQLEKSRLLSDRFSAERPKGSFSTLEIQRTEQGDSAMYLCASSATGDVTIFGPGTRLTVL.